This T cell receptor beta chain stems from a study of T cells in localized non-small cell lung cancer. Overall study findings and caveats: Higher blood T cell density went with longer overall survival. Out of the top 100 tumor clones, a median around 56 were seen in adjacent lung. Heterogeneity remains possible, as sequencing covered one tumor region only.

In the case of this clone: The antigen remains undetermined.

Assay: immunoSEQ multiplex PCR; the TCRdb copy retains only in-frame clones and omits some. The sample yields 20,000 to 25,000 clones, 85% to 90% seen once. The V segment lost 1 base and the J segment 7 bases; nucleotides outside the gene matches: 12. This CDR3 region has 17 residues. CDR1 and CDR2 (germline): MGHRA, YSYEKL. The source was PBMCs, collected before any cancer treatment. The chain recombines TRBV4-1 with TRBJ2-1, with TRBD2 identical over 8 bases. This TCR was recovered from a woman aged 40-69 years with stage II squamous cell lung carcinoma. In DNA form, the CDR3 reads TGCGCCAGCAGCCAAGTAGATTTGGGACTAGTCCTTAATGAGCAGTTCTTC. It translates to CASSQVDLGLVLNEQFF.